This TCR beta chain is drawn from a study of T-cell memory formation after mild COVID-19. Study as a whole: Largely donor-specific sequence clusters came from a couple of donors. The study's findings and limits: Contracting clones, day 15 to 85, had balanced CD4/CD8, and later expanders favored CD4+.

MiXCR, applied by TCRdb to the 5' RACE reads, yields one record per CDR3 protein. The sample consists of roughly 160,000 distinct CDR3 sequences, 9.5% to 13% of them appearing once. Trimming removed 6 bases from V and 8 bases from J; junction bases left unmatched: 8. The CDR3 extends over 13 amino acids. Germline lookup yields CDR1 SNHLY and CDR2 FYNNEI. Note on this clonotype: Its antigen is currently unknown.

The specimen sequenced was PBMCs or a T cell subset sorted from them (not recorded which). The chain links TRBV2 to TRBJ1-2, with 8 nucleotides matching TRBD1. The clonotype was recovered from a young man who had mild COVID-19 (a few samples of this study predate the infection). Cell type and time point are not known. Written as DNA, the CDR3 is TGTGCCAGCAGCCTCGGGGACAGGTGGGGCTACACCTTC. It is translated as CASSLGDRWGYTF.